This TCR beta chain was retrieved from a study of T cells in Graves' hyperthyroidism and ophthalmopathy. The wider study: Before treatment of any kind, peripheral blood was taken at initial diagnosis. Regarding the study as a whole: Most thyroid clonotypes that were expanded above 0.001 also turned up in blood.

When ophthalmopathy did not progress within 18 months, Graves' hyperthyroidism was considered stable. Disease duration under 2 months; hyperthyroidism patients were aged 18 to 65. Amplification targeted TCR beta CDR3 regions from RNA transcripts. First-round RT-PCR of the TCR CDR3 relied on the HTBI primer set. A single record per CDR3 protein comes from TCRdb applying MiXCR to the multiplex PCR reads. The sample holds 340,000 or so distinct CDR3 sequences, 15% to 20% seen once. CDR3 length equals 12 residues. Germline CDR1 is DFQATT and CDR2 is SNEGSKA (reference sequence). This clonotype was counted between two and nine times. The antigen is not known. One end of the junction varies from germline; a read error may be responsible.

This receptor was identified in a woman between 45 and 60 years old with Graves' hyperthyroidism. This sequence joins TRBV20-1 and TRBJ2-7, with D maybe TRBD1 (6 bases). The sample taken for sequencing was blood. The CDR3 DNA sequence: TGCGGTGCTTCCCGGGACATCTACGAGCAGTACTTC. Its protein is CGASRDIYEQYF.